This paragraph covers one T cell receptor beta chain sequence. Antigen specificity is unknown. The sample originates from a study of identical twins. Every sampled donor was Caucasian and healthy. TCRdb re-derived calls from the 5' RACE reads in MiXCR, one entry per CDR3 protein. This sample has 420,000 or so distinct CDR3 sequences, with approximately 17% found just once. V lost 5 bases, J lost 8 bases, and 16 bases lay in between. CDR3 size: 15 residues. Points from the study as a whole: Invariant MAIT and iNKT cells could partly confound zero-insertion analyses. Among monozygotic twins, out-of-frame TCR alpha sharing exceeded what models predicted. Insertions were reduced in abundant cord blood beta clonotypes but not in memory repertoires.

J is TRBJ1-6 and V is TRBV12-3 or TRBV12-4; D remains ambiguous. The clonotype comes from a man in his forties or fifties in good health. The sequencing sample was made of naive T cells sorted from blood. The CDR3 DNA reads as TGTGCCAGCAGTCTCGGACTCGGGAGGGATTCACCCCTCCACTTT. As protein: CASSLGLGRDSPLHF.